This TCR beta chain derives from a study of T cell repertoires in aging, cancer and after chemotherapy. Study-wide background: Patients with chronic lymphocytic leukemia were sampled before and after fludarabine- or bendamustine-based chemotherapy. General study results and limits: Median generation probability rose over the chemotherapy interval in each cancer cohort, suggesting rebound thymic output. No conclusions about immunological memory after chemotherapy can be drawn from the repertoire data. Lymphoid organ infiltration in hematological cancer patients may impair thymic emigration or peripheral T cell expansion.

Peripheral blood genomic DNA, not sorted cells or RNA, was the template. Rearranged V-D-J TRB sequences were amplified with a mixed TRB-A/B primer pool. TCRdb used MiXCR to reprocess the multiplex PCR reads, holding one entry per CDR3 protein. This sample has some 9,000 distinct CDR3 sequences, with 20% to 25% found just once. This clonotype was recorded once. What it recognizes is unknown. V shed 3 bases, J shed 1 base, and the junction held 12 bases outside the gene matches. The length of the CDR3 is 19 residues. CDR1 and CDR2 (germline): MDHEN, SYDVKM. The specimen sequenced was blood. The TCR was taken from a human donor with a blood cancer. The V and J genes are TRBV28 and TRBJ1-5; 10 nucleotides line up with TRBD1. CDR3 nucleotides: TGTGCCAGCAGTTTCCCTGACAGGGGGCGCGGGACGAGCAATCAGCCCCAGCATTTT. The encoded protein is CASSFPDRGRGTSNQPQHF.